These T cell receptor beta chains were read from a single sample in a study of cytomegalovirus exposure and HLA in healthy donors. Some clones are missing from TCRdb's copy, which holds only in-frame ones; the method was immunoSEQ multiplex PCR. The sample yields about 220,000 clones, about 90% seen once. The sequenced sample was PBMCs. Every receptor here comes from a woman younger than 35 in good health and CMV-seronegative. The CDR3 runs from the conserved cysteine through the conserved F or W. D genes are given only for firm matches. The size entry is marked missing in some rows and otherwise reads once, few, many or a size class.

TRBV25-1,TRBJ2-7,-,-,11,TGTGCCAGCAGTCAGGGTTTAGAGCAGTACTTC,CASSQGLEQYF
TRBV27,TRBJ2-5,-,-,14,TGTGCCAGCAGTTTATGGTATCCCCCAGGGACCCAGTACTTC,CASSLWYPPGTQYF
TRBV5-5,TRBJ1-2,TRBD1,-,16,TGTGCCAGCAGCTTGGCCCCGGGGACAGAAAACTATGGCTACACCTTC,CASSLAPGTENYGYTF
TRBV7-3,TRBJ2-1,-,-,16,TGTGCCAGCAGCTTAAATGGCGGGGTCTCCTACAATGAGCAGTTCTTC,CASSLNGGVSYNEQFF
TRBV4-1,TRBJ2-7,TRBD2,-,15,TGCGCCAGCAGCCAAGGGACTAGCGGGTTCTACGAGCAGTACTTC,CASSQGTSGFYEQYF
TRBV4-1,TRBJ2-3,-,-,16,TGCGCCAGCAGCCAAGTAGCGCTGGGGGGTACAGATACGCAGTATTTT,CASSQVALGGTDTQYF
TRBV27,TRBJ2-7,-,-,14,TGTGCCAGCAGTTTAAGGCTAGCTGGTTACGAGCAGTACTTC,CASSLRLAGYEQYF
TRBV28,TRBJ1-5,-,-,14,TGTGCCAGCAGTTTGAGAGGCTACAATCAGCCCCAGCATTTT,CASSLRGYNQPQHF
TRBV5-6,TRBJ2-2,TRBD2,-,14,TGTGCCAGCAGCTTGCGACGGGGGGTCGGGGAGCTGTTTTTT,CASSLRRGVGELFF
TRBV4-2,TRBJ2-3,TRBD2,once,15,TGTGCCAGCAGCCAAGGGTCGCGGGAGTTAGATACGCAGTATTTT,CASSQGSRELDTQYF
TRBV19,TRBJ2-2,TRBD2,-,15,TGTGCCAGTAGGCGGGGGGGGTGGAGGACCGGGGAGCTGTTTTTT,CASRRGGWRTGELFF
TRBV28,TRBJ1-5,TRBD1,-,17,TGTGCCAGCAGTTTATTGGGGGGACAGGGAGAATATCAGCCCCAGCATTTT,CASSLLGGQGEYQPQHF
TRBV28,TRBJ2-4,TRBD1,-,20,TGTGCCAGCAGTGACCGGGGACAGGGGAAAATCCAAATAGCCAAAAACATTCAGTACTTC,CASSDRGQGKIQIAKNIQYF
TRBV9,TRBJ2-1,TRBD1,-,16,TGTGCCAGCAGCTTAGGGAGGACAGGGCTATACAATGAGCAGTTCTTC,CASSLGRTGLYNEQFF
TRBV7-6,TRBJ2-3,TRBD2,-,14,TGTGCCAGCAGCTTAGGGACTAGCGGGAGTACGCAGTATTTT,CASSLGTSGSTQYF
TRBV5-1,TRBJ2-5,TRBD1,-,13,TGCGCCAGCAGCGTCACAGGGGCGGAGACCCAGTACTTC,CASSVTGAETQYF
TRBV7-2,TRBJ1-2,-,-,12,TGTGCCAGCAGCCCAACTCCTTATGGCTACACCTTC,CASSPTPYGYTF
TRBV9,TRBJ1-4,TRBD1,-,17,TGTGCCAGCAGTGCCGGGACAGGGGGCGCAACTAATGAAAAACTGTTTTTT,CASSAGTGGATNEKLFF
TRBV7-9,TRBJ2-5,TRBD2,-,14,TGTGCCAGCAGCTTGGGACTAGCGGAAGAGACCCAGTACTTC,CASSLGLAEETQYF
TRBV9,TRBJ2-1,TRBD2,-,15,TGTGCCAGCAGCACGTGGTCTAGCGGGAACAATGAGCAGTTCTTC,CASSTWSSGNNEQFF
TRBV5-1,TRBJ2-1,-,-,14,TGCGCCAGCAGCTTGGGGGAGAGGTACAATGAGCAGTTCTTC,CASSLGERYNEQFF
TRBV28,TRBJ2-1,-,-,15,TGTGCCAGCAGTTTGCTTCTAGTAGTAGCTAGCGAGCAGTTCTTC,CASSLLLVVASEQFF
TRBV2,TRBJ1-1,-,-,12,TGTGCCAGCAGCTCCGGGGGATCAGAAGCTTTCTTT,CASSSGGSEAFF
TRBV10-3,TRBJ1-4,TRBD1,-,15,TGTGCCATCAGTGAGGTGACAGGGGGTAACGAAAAACTGTTTTTT,CAISEVTGGNEKLFF
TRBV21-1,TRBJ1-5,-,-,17,TGTGCCAGCAGCAAAGCGCCAAGGGACTGTAGCAATCAGCCCCAGCATTTT,CASSKAPRDCSNQPQHF
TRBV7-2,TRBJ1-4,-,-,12,TGTGCCAGCAGCTTCAGAAATGAAAAACTGTTTTTT,CASSFRNEKLFF
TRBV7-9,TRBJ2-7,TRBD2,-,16,TGTGCCAGCAGCTTAGATCTGGCAGCGGGGGCCTACGAGCAGTACTTC,CASSLDLAAGAYEQYF
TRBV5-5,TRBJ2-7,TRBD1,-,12,TGTGCCAGCAGCCCAGGGGGTTACGAGCAGTACTTC,CASSPGGYEQYF
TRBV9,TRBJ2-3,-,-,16,TGTGCCAGCAGCGTTTTTCAGGGCCGAGACACAGATACGCAGTATTTT,CASSVFQGRDTDTQYF
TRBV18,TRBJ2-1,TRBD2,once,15,TGTGCCAGCTCACCGGGACTAGCGGCTTACAATGAGCAGTTCTTC,CASSPGLAAYNEQFF
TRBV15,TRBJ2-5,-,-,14,TGTGCCACCAGCCGGGGAGGATTGGAAGAGACCCAGTACTTC,CATSRGGLEETQYF
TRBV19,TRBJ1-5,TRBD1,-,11,TGTGCCAGTAGCCTCGGACAGGCCCAGCATTTT,CASSLGQAQHF
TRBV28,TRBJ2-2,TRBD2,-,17,TGTGCCAGCAGTCTCCGATTGCGGGGGGCGAACACCGGGGAGCTGTTTTTT,CASSLRLRGANTGELFF
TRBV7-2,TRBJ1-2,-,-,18,TGTGCCAGCAGCTTAGAATGGTCAGGGCCCTCGCCCTTTTATGGCTACACCTTC,CASSLEWSGPSPFYGYTF
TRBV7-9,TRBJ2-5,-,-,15,TGTGCCAGCAGCTCGGCCGCTAGCGTACAAGAGACCCAGTACTTC,CASSSAASVQETQYF
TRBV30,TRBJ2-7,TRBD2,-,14,TGTGCCTGGATCGCTAGCGGGGGCTCCTACGAGCAGTACTTC,CAWIASGGSYEQYF
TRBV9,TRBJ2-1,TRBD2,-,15,TGTGCCAGCAGCGTAGAAGCGGGACCGGTCAATGAGCAGTTCTTC,CASSVEAGPVNEQFF
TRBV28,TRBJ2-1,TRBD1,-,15,TGTGCCAGCCTCAACCAGAGGGGGCGCGACGATGAGCAGTTCTTC,CASLNQRGRDDEQFF
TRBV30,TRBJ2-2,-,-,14,TGTGCCGCTAATGCGGGCCCCGGTGATCCGGGGCTGTTTTTT,CAANAGPGDPGLFF
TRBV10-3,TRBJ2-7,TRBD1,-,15,TGTGCCATCATGATTCCGGGACAGGGCAATTACGAGCAGTACTTC,CAIMIPGQGNYEQYF
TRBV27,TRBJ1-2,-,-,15,TGTGCCAGCAGTTTGTCTTACGGGAGTGACTATGGCTACACCTTC,CASSLSYGSDYGYTF
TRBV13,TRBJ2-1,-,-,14,TGTGCCAGCAGCTTAGGCGAGAACCTCAATGAGCAGTTCTTC,CASSLGENLNEQFF
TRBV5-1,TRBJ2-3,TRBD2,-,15,TGCGCCAGCAGCCCCGAGCGGGGTGGCACAGATACGCAGTATTTT,CASSPERGGTDTQYF
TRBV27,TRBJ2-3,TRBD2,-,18,TGTGCCAGCAGAACAAAAGATGGCGGGAGGGGGACCACAGATACGCAGTATTTT,CASRTKDGGRGTTDTQYF
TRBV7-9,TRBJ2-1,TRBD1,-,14,TGTGCCAGCAGCTCACCGGGACAGTACAATGAGCAGTTCTTC,CASSSPGQYNEQFF
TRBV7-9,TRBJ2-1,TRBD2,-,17,TGTGCCAGCAGCTTAGCAGCGGGGGAGGGCGCGGGCAATGAGCAGTTCTTC,CASSLAAGEGAGNEQFF
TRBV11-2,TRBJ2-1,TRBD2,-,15,TGTGCCAGCAGCCGGAGCGGGAGGGCCCTCGATGAGCAGTTCTTC,CASSRSGRALDEQFF
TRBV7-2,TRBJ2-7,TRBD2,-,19,TGTGCCAGGGGACCACTGCAGGGACTAGCGGGAGAAAAAGCCTACGAGCAGTACTTC,CARGPLQGLAGEKAYEQYF